This TCR beta chain was identified in a study of cytomegalovirus exposure and HLA in healthy donors. Study observations and caveats: According to a later analysis, most TCR beta chains associated with CMV appeared HLA-restricted. Published work reported that the classifier diagnosed cytomegalovirus status with high specificity and sensitivity.

Details on this clone: Its antigen is unidentified.

The CDR3 length is 15 residues. The V and J ends lost 6 bases and 9 bases, in that order; junction bases with no gene match: 6. Germline V gene sequence: CDR1 MNHNS, CDR2 SASEGT. 13 Jbeta primers and 60 Vbeta primers were used for the PCR. Measured with immunoSEQ multiplex PCR; TCRdb has only the in-frame clones, and not every one. The top ten hold roughly 2% of the sample, which has nearly 110,000 clones, roughly 76% seen once. The material sequenced was PBMCs. The chain is built from TRBV6-1 and TRBJ2-1; 15 nucleotides match TRBD2. This TCR was recovered from a man aged 18 to 30 in good health and CMV-seronegative. DNA for the CDR3: TGTGCCAGCAGCGGGACTAGCGGGGGGCCTTGTGAGCAGTTCTTC. Amino acid sequence: CASSGTSGGPCEQFF.